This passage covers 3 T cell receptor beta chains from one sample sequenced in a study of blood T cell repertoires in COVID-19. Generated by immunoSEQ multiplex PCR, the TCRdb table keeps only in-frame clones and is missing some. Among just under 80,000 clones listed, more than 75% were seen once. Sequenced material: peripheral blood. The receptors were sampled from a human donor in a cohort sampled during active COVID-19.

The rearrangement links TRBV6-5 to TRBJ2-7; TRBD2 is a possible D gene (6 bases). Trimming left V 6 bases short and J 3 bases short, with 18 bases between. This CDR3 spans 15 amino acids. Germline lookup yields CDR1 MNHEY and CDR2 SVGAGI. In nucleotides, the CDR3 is TGTGCCAGCAGGCCAATCGGGGCGGGGCACTACGAGCAGTACTTC. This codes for CASRPIGAGHYEQYF.

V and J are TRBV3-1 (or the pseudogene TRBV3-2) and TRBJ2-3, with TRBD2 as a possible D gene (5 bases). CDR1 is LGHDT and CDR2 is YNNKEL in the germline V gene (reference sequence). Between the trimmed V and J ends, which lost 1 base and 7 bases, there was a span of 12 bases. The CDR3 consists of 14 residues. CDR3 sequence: CASSQVTGKYTQYF. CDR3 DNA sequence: TGTGCCAGCAGCCAAGTGACCGGGAAGTATACGCAGTATTTT.

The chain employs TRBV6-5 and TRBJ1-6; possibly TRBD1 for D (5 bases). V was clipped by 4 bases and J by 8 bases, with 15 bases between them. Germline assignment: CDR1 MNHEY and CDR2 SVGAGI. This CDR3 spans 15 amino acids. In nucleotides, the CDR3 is TGTGCCAGCAGTTCCGGGATCGCGGGGGATTCACCCCTCCACTTT. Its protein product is CASSSGIAGDSPLHF.